This is a list of T cell receptor beta chains from one sample in a study of shared clonotypes between healthy human individuals. The assay was immunoSEQ multiplex PCR, and TCRdb's table has in-frame clones only and misses some. Among a few million clones listed, about 94% were seen once. What was sequenced was naive CD4+ T cells sorted from blood. Receptors originate from a young man in good health. CDR3s include the opening cysteine and the closing phenylalanine or tryptophan. The D gene is left open where the match is weak. The size of a clone is reported for some rows only, either as once, few or many, or as a class for expanded clones.

-	TRBV30	TRBJ1-2	TRBD1	CAWSVTGANYGYTF	TGTGCCTGGAGTGTAACAGGGGCAAACTATGGCTACACCTTC
-	TRBV10-3	TRBJ2-1	TRBD2	CAISGTSGGNEQFF	TGTGCCATCAGTGGGACTAGCGGGGGCAATGAGCAGTTCTTC
once	TRBV5-1	TRBJ2-1	-	CASVEGRSYNEQFF	TGCGCCAGCGTGGAAGGGAGGTCCTACAATGAGCAGTTCTTC
-	TRBV5-1	TRBJ2-3	-	CASSGVDTQYF	TGCGCCAGCAGTGGGGTGGATACGCAGTATTTT
once	TRBV11-3	TRBJ1-2	-	CASSPGASNYGYTF	TGTGCCAGCAGCCCGGGAGCTTCTAACTATGGCTACACCTTC
-	TRBV7-9	TRBJ1-5	-	CAISSGQGNPRNQPQHF	TGTGCCATCTCCTCGGGGCAGGGAAACCCAAGGAATCAGCCCCAGCATTTT
-	TRBV6-5	TRBJ1-4	-	CASSRWPTNEKLFF	TGTGCCAGCAGTCGGTGGCCAACTAATGAAAAACTGTTTTTT
-	TRBV30	TRBJ1-1	-	CAWAGQREAFF	TGTGCCTGGGCAGGACAGAGGGAAGCTTTCTTT
-	TRBV7-8	TRBJ2-3	-	CASSPGRVSTDTQYF	TGTGCCAGCAGCCCGGGACGAGTGAGCACAGATACGCAGTATTTT
once	TRBV10-2	TRBJ2-7	-	CASKVQGGKSYEQYF	TGCGCCAGCAAGGTACAGGGGGGGAAGTCCTACGAGCAGTACTTC
-	TRBV12-5	TRBJ1-1	TRBD1	CASGPGTENTEAFF	TGTGCTAGTGGTCCGGGGACAGAGAACACTGAAGCTTTCTTT
-	TRBV5-1	TRBJ2-1	-	CASSLGYSTPNEQFF	TGCGCCAGCAGCTTGGGATACTCCACCCCCAATGAGCAGTTCTTC
-	TRBV4-1	TRBJ1-2	TRBD1	CASSQDEDRVFYGYTF	TGCGCCAGCAGCCAAGACGAAGACAGGGTGTTTTATGGCTACACCTTC
-	TRBV10-3	TRBJ2-3	-	CAISQKPGGQADTQYF	TGTGCCATCAGCCAGAAACCGGGGGGCCAGGCAGATACGCAGTATTTT
-	TRBV5-6	TRBJ2-5	-	CASTKGLQETQYF	TGTGCCAGCACGAAAGGACTACAAGAGACCCAGTACTTC
-	TRBV2	TRBJ1-4	-	CASSETGGPGWNEKLFF	TGTGCCAGCAGTGAGACAGGCGGACCCGGTTGGAATGAAAAACTGTTTTTT
-	TRBV5-1	TRBJ2-3	-	CASSLDWDSATDTQYF	TGCGCCAGCAGCTTAGATTGGGACTCCGCCACAGATACGCAGTATTTT
-	TRBV5-1	TRBJ1-1	-	CASSLQANTEAFF	TGCGCCAGCAGCCTGCAGGCAAACACTGAAGCTTTCTTT
once	TRBV11-2	TRBJ2-1	-	CASSLEVAAQFF	TGTGCCAGCAGCTTAGAAGTGGCGGCACAGTTCTTC
-	TRBV11-2	TRBJ1-1	-	CASSLVALPRGETEAFF	TGTGCCAGCAGCTTAGTAGCCCTACCACGGGGAGAGACTGAAGCTTTCTTT
-	TRBV5-6	TRBJ2-3	TRBD2	CASSPRGLAGVTDTQYF	TGTGCCAGCAGCCCCCGAGGACTAGCGGGAGTTACAGATACGCAGTATTTT
-	TRBV7-2	TRBJ1-3	TRBD1	CASSPRTGLVGNTIYF	TGTGCCAGCAGCCCCCGGACAGGGCTAGTTGGAAACACCATATATTTT
-	TRBV4-1	TRBJ2-5	TRBD2	CASSPGTSEETQYF	TGCGCCAGCAGCCCGGGGACTAGCGAGGAGACCCAGTACTTC
-	TRBV10-3	TRBJ2-7	-	CAISGQSYEQYF	TGTGCCATCAGCGGACAGTCCTACGAGCAGTACTTC
-	TRBV4-3	TRBJ2-7	TRBD2	CASSRGLAGAPWEQYF	TGCGCCAGCAGCCGAGGACTAGCGGGTGCTCCCTGGGAGCAGTACTTC
-	TRBV9	TRBJ1-5	-	CASSVEGTQGEPQHF	TGTGCCAGCAGCGTAGAAGGGACCCAAGGGGAGCCCCAGCATTTT
once	TRBV29-1	TRBJ2-3	-	CSAPPPGGTDTQYF	TGCAGCGCTCCTCCCCCGGGGGGCACAGATACGCAGTATTTT
-	TRBV5-4	TRBJ1-4	TRBD1	CASSRQGLGEKLFF	TGTGCCAGCAGCCGACAGGGTCTAGGAGAAAAACTGTTTTTT
-	TRBV30	TRBJ1-1	-	CAWSVTAEAFF	TGTGCCTGGAGTGTGACAGCTGAAGCTTTCTTT
-	TRBV21-1	TRBJ2-1	-	CASEPGLAGGPKNEQFF	TGTGCCAGCGAACCGGGACTAGCGGGAGGGCCCAAAAATGAGCAGTTCTTC
-	TRBV6-1	TRBJ2-7	TRBD2	CASMSAGGPVYEQYF	TGTGCCAGCATGTCAGCGGGGGGCCCTGTCTACGAGCAGTACTTC
-	TRBV28	TRBJ1-5	TRBD1	CASSVTGGKVRNQPQHF	TGTGCCAGCAGTGTGACAGGGGGTAAAGTTCGCAATCAGCCCCAGCATTTT
-	TRBV7-7	TRBJ2-7	TRBD1	CASSLEDRGAYEQYF	TGTGCTAGCAGCTTAGAGGACAGGGGCGCCTACGAGCAGTACTTC
-	TRBV18	TRBJ2-5	-	CASSPATQETQYF	TGTGCCAGCTCACCGGCGACACAAGAGACCCAGTACTTC
-	TRBV5-1	TRBJ2-5	TRBD1	CASSTGQGWSETQYF	TGCGCCAGCAGCACCGGACAGGGGTGGTCAGAGACCCAGTACTTC
-	TRBV27	TRBJ2-7	-	CASSLRVSSYEQYF	TGTGCCAGCAGTTTAAGGGTCAGTAGCTACGAGCAGTACTTC
once	TRBV19	TRBJ1-5	-	CASSPTERGNQPQHF	TGTGCCAGTAGCCCTACCGAAAGGGGCAATCAGCCCCAGCATTTT
-	TRBV27	TRBJ2-7	-	CASTYHHSLSYEQYF	TGTGCCAGCACCTATCACCACAGCCTTTCCTACGAGCAGTACTTC
once	TRBV19	TRBJ2-2	-	CASSMNRVGELFF	TGTGCCAGTAGTATGAACAGGGTCGGGGAGCTGTTTTTT
-	TRBV5-1	TRBJ1-2	-	CASSLEWGTGSYTF	TGCGCCAGCAGCTTGGAATGGGGCACGGGCAGCTACACCTTC
-	TRBV6-6	TRBJ1-1	-	CASTYVGTSEAFF	TGTGCCAGCACCTACGTGGGGACATCTGAAGCTTTCTTT
once	TRBV2	TRBJ1-2	-	CASRDRADYGYTF	TGTGCCAGCAGGGACCGGGCAGACTATGGCTACACCTTC
-	TRBV7-9	TRBJ2-1	TRBD2	CASSLVTSGSSYNEQFF	TGTGCCAGCAGCTTAGTTACTAGCGGGAGTTCGTACAATGAGCAGTTCTTC
-	TRBV9	TRBJ2-2	TRBD2	CASSVASGSLSGELFF	TGTGCCAGCAGCGTAGCTAGCGGGAGTTTATCCGGGGAGCTGTTTTTT
-	TRBV28	TRBJ1-2	-	CASRKRGVNYGYTF	TGTGCCAGCAGAAAAAGGGGGGTGAACTATGGCTACACCTTC
-	TRBV5-4	TRBJ1-1	-	CASSSASGTEAFF	TGTGCCAGCAGCTCTGCCTCGGGGACTGAAGCTTTCTTT
-	TRBV2	TRBJ1-5	-	CASRRVGSDQPQHF	TGTGCCAGCAGAAGGGTGGGGTCTGATCAGCCCCAGCATTTT
-	TRBV19	TRBJ2-1	-	CASSSRDPEQFF	TGTGCCAGTAGTTCCAGGGACCCTGAGCAGTTCTTC
once	TRBV11-2	TRBJ2-5	TRBD2	CASSPFTSGQETQYF	TGTGCCAGCAGTCCCTTTACTAGCGGTCAAGAGACCCAGTACTTC
-	TRBV5-1	TRBJ1-2	TRBD1	CASNQGEDYGYTF	TGCGCCAGCAATCAGGGGGAAGACTATGGCTACACCTTC